This entry concerns a single T cell receptor beta chain. Its cognate antigen has yet to be identified. Base qualities were left out, and no much larger clone turns up one base away. The germline V end is reduced by 4 bases and the J end by 2 bases; junction bases left unmatched: 4. The CDR3 contains 16 residues, cysteine and phenylalanine counted. The entry retains the CDR3 DNA only, 48 bases that are in frame from base 1. CDR1 and CDR2 (SGDLS, YYNGEE) derive from the germline V gene. The sample belongs to a study of a mutant IDH1 vaccine in newly diagnosed glioma (dated by TCRdb to about 2021). Describing the broader study: Of the approximately 35 treated patients, approximately 62% were male and about 38% were female, and the mean age was approximately 40 years. Before enrollment, patients had received standard therapy of radiotherapy alone, temozolomide alone, or radiochemotherapy with temozolomide; most received the combination. Six visits were used for peripheral blood collection: V03 (baseline), V05, V07, V10, V12 and V13. For exploratory analyses, fewer than 30 treated patients had longitudinal TCRB deep sequencing done wherever samples were available. Results the study describes overall, beyond this receptor: Immune responses induced by the vaccine were seen in approximately 93% of patients across multiple MHC alleles. PBMC samples for TCRB deep sequencing were selected based on availability. Pseudoprogression appeared unrelated to alterations in the top peripheral T cell clonotypes detected by TCRB sequencing. According to the authors, sample limitations meant that analyses of patient blood samples could not be reproduced.

The time point label corresponds to: baseline, week 1 (first vaccination visit). The treatment or condition label of this sample denotes: pre-vaccination baseline after standard-of-care therapy. Donors had newly diagnosed WHO grade 3 or 4 IDH1-mutant astrocytomas with loss of nuclear ATRX. The samples were drawn from NOA16, a multicentre, single-arm, open-label phase I trial in Germany that tested a mutant IDH1 peptide vaccine in humans for the first time. For immunogenicity testing, the blood drawn at visit V03 was used as the baseline sample. The DNeasy Blood and Tissue Kit was used to extract genomic DNA from EDTA blood for TCRB sequencing. The library was obtained by the immunoSEQ multiplex PCR assay. Rearranged TCR beta chain sequences were amplified with the hsTCRB Kit following the manufacturer's protocol. Sequencing of TCRB libraries was carried out on an Illumina MiSeq. The study's processing was this. The kit vendor's proprietary platform handled demultiplexing, trimming and gene mapping. The clones in this table, taken by TCRdb from immuneACCESS, are in-frame only. Not every clone is retained; where verified, under half of the shortfall comes from an unresolved V gene, and the cause of the rest is unknown. That table supplies the V and J calls and clone size; D and trimming were determined from the DNA. The sample table holds tens of thousands of clones, of which about four fifths were seen once. The ten largest make up around 7% of the sample.

The V and J segments used are TRBV9 and TRBJ2-5, with 14 bases matching TRBD2. The source was PBMCs, collected from a glioma patient treated with radiotherapy, temozolomide or both. This receptor was obtained from a woman between 50 and 59 years old with glioma. The DNA sequence is given as TGTGCCAGCAGCCCTCGGACTAGCGGGGGGCAAGAGACCCAGTACTTC. Translated, it reads CASSPRTSGGQETQYF. With all but the CDR3 taken from the reference TRBV9 and TRBJ2-5 genes, the full variable domain is: DSGVTQTPKHLITATGQRVTLRCSPRSGDLSVYWYQQSLDQGLQFLIQYYNGEERAKGNILERFSAQQFPDLHSELNLSSLELGDSALYFCASSPRTSGGQETQYFGPGTRLLVL.